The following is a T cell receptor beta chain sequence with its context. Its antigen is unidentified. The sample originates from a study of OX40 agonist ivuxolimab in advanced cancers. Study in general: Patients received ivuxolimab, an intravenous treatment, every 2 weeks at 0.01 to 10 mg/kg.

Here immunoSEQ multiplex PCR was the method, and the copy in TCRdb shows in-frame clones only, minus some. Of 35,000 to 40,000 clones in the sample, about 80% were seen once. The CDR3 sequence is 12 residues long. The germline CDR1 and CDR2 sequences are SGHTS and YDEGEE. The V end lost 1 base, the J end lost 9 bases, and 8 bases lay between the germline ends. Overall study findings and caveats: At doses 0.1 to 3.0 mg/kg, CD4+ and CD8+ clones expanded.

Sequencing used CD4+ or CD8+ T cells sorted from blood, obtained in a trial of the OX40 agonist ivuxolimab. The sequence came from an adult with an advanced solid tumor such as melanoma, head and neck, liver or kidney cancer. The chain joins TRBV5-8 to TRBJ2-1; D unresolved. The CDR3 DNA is TGTGCCAGCAGCTTGAGTGGCGGTGAGCAGTTCTTC. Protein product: CASSLSGGEQFF.